The 9 T cell receptor beta chains below all came from one sample that was sequenced in a study of beta chain features in type 1 diabetes. cDNA synthesis used the whole RNA isolate, giving expressed TCRB sequences. Sequenced by immunoSEQ multiplex PCR; TCRdb stores in-frame clones only, minus some. Of about 210,000 clones listed, 11% were seen once; the top ten hold roughly 1.4%. The sequencing input was central memory CD4+ T cells from blood. These TCRs come from a man aged 18 to 29 in good health.

This clone was counted between two and nine times. The rearrangement joins TRBV4-3 to TRBJ2-4; a possible D gene is TRBD2 (5 bases). V was pared by 1 base and J by 3 bases, with 13 bases between. The CDR3 spans 16 residues. Germline V gene data show CDR1 as LGHNA and CDR2 as YSLEER. The CDR3 region is CASSQVGGSGKNIQYF. The CDR3 bases are TGCGCCAGCAGCCAAGTAGGTGGAAGCGGCAAAAACATTCAGTACTTC.

This clone was recorded many times. The gene calls are TRBV30 and TRBJ1-2, with D possibly matching TRBD1 (6 bases). CDR1 GTSNPN and CDR2 SVGIG come from the germline V gene (reference sequence). The CDR3 is made up of 12 amino acids. V shed 5 bases and J shed 7 bases, with 14 bases lying between them. DNA of the CDR3: TGTGCCTGGTCCGCGGGGGCCTTTGGCTACACCTTC. Its translation: CAWSAGAFGYTF.

This clone was counted between two and nine times. The genes are TRBV30 and TRBJ2-7, with 7 bases identical to TRBD1. Losses at the gene ends were 3 bases for V and 2 bases for J; bases not matched to a gene: 7. This CDR3 region has 14 residues. Looked up from germline, CDR1 is GTSNPN and CDR2 is SVGIG (reference sequence). The DNA of the CDR3 is TGTGCCTGGAGACCCACAGGGGCGACCTACGAGCAGTACTTC. Its protein product is CAWRPTGATYEQYF.

This clone has only a few counts. This chain joins TRBV7-2 and TRBJ2-1, with D unclear. Germline V gene lookup returns CDR1 SGHTA and CDR2 FQGNSA. This CDR3 is 14 amino acids long. V was trimmed by 1 base and J by 9 bases, leaving 13 bases between them. The CDR3 sequence is CASSLGGDGSEQFF. DNA of the CDR3: TGTGCCAGCAGCTTAGGGGGTGATGGTTCTGAGCAGTTCTTC.

The chain links TRBV4-2 to TRBJ2-1, with D perhaps TRBD1 (5 bases). Trimming stripped 0 bases from V and 6 bases from J, with 12 bases between. The CDR3 runs to 15 residues. The germline gives CDR1 LGHNA, CDR2 YNFKEQ. CDR3 amino acids: CASSQDWAGANEQFF. As DNA, the CDR3 is TGTGCCAGCAGCCAAGATTGGGCTGGGGCCAATGAGCAGTTCTTC.

J is TRBJ2-5 and V is TRBV18; a weak D match, TRBD1 (6 bases). The CDR3 is made up of 16 amino acids. Germline V lookup: CDR1 KGHSH, CDR2 LQKENI. Trimming removed 4 bases at V and 2 bases at J, with 17 bases between. CDR3 coding DNA: TGTGCCAGCTCACGGCGAGGAGAAGGGGGTCAAGAGACCCAGTACTTC. Its translation: CASSRRGEGGQETQYF.

The V gene is TRBV18, the J gene TRBJ2-7; TRBD1 agrees at 9 bases. Trimming took 5 bases from V and 3 from J; bases not matched to a gene: 5. Germline CDR1 and CDR2: KGHSH and LQKENI. CDR3 length: 14 amino acids. The CDR3 loop is CASSRETGGYEQYF. CDR3 sequence (DNA): TGTGCCAGCTCAAGAGAGACAGGGGGCTACGAGCAGTACTTC.

This chain links TRBV6-6 with TRBJ2-1; D perhaps matches TRBD2 (6 bases). The V gene lost 6 bases and the J gene lost 7 bases, with 16 bases spanning the gap. Germline CDR1 is MNHNY and CDR2 is SVGAGI (reference sequence). The CDR3 has 14 residues. Here the CDR3 reads CASRAAGFGNEQFF. In DNA, the CDR3 is TGTGCCAGCAGGGCGGCGGGATTCGGTAATGAGCAGTTCTTC.

The chain recombines TRBV30 with TRBJ2-7, with TRBD2 matching over 10 bases. CDR3 length: 16 residues. V shed 6 bases, J shed 2 bases, and the junction held 13 bases outside the gene matches. Germline CDR1 and CDR2: GTSNPN and SVGIG (reference sequence). As DNA, the CDR3 is TGTGCCTGCATCCGCAGTCGTACTAGCGGGACCTACGAGCAGTACTTC. Translating it yields CACIRSRTSGTYEQYF.